These 20 T cell receptor beta chains were all obtained from the same sample, sequenced in a study of blood T cell repertoires in COVID-19. Using immunoSEQ multiplex PCR, the repertoire was profiled, and TCRdb retains in-frame clones only, with some absent. The repertoire holds 500,000 or so clones, with 87% as singletons. Sequencing was carried out using PBMCs or T cells enriched from blood (not recorded which). These receptor sequences come from a woman aged 18-29 years who had recovered from COVID-19.

The V gene is TRBV19, the J gene TRBJ2-3; 12 bases agree with TRBD2. The CDR3 has 15 residues. With V trimmed by 5 bases and J by 5 bases, 5 bases remained unmatched. Germline loops: CDR1 LNHDA, CDR2 SQIVND (reference sequence). The CDR3 sequence is CASSPSGGARDTQYF. Written as DNA, the CDR3 is TGTGCCAGTAGTCCTAGCGGGGGGGCCAGAGATACGCAGTATTTT.

The J gene is TRBJ1-4, the V gene TRBV2; 9 bases match TRBD1. J was trimmed by 8 bases and V by 10 bases; bases with no gene match: 8. Germline CDR1 SNHLY, CDR2 FYNNEI. The CDR3 contains 13 residues. Written as DNA, the CDR3 is TGTGCCACGGGGGACAGGGTTAGAGAAAAACTGTTTTTT. Protein sequence: CATGDRVREKLFF.

This rearrangement joins TRBV11-3 to TRBJ2-7; 9 positions agree with TRBD2. V lost 3 bases to trimming and J lost 4 bases; unmatched junction nucleotides: 7. The V gene's germline CDR1 is SGHNT and CDR2 YENEEA. This CDR3 region has 15 residues. The CDR3 sequence is CASSLGAGGDYEQYF. CDR3 bases: TGTGCCAGCAGCTTGGGGGCGGGAGGGGATTACGAGCAGTACTTC.

The gene calls are TRBV30 and TRBJ2-7, with 9 bases fitting TRBD1. The CDR3 contains 14 residues. V lost 4 bases, J lost 4 bases, and 8 bases stayed unmatched. CDR1 and CDR2 from the germline V gene are GTSNPN and SVGIG (reference sequence). DNA for the CDR3: TGTGCCTGGACGACCGGGACAGGGTATTACGAGCAGTACTTC. Residues: CAWTTGTGYYEQYF.

The chain carries TRBV21-1 and TRBJ2-4; TRBD2, the D gene given by the table, was not confirmed from the DNA. TRBV21-1 is noted as a pseudogene. This CDR3 comprises 14 residues. CDR3 in DNA: TGTGCCAGCAGAGAGATTAGAGACAAAAACATTCAGTACTTC. This translates into CASREIRDKNIQYF.

The chain combines TRBV11-2 with TRBJ2-1; tentative D call: TRBD2 (7 bases). The CDR3 length is 13 residues. The germline gives CDR1 SGHAT, CDR2 FQNNGV. V lost 8 bases and J 2 bases, leaving 10 bases between the germline ends. The CDR3 DNA follows: TGTGCCAGCGGGGGGGCCGCCTACAATGAGCAGTTCTTC. Translating it yields CASGGAAYNEQFF.

The V call is TRBV7-9, the J call TRBJ2-7; a weak D match, TRBD2 (5 bases). V lost 8 bases and J 5 bases, leaving 22 bases between the germline ends. CDR3 size: 15 residues. The V gene's germline CDR1 is SEHNR and CDR2 FQNEAQ (reference sequence). In DNA, the CDR3 is TGTGCCAGCCTAGGGCCCGGGAAAGTCTTAAACGAGCAGTACTTC. Its translation is CASLGPGKVLNEQYF.

This clone was counted a few times. The J gene is TRBJ1-1, the V gene TRBV6-5, with 8 bases identical to TRBD1. The CDR3 is 14 residues long. CDR1 MNHEY and CDR2 SVGAGI come from the germline V gene. Trimming cost V 1 base and J 4 bases; bases outside gene matches: 2. The CDR3 spells CASSYFTGGTEAFF. Written as DNA, the CDR3 is TGTGCCAGCAGTTACTTTACAGGGGGCACTGAAGCTTTCTTT.

This clone was recorded once. The chain employs TRBV7-7 and TRBJ2-1; 8 positions match TRBD2. CDR3 size: 15 residues. The germline CDR1 and CDR2 sequences are SSHAT and FNYEAQ (reference sequence). V shed 1 base and J 4 bases; nucleotides not matched to a gene: 3. CDR3 sequence (DNA): TGTGCCAGCAGCTTAGGTGCTAGCGGGTACAATGAGCAGTTCTTC. Translation: CASSLGASGYNEQFF.

With regard to this clone: This sample also contains other DNA sequences that code for the same CDR3. V is TRBV2 and J is TRBJ1-2; D is perhaps TRBD1 (6 bases). From germline, CDR1 is SNHLY and CDR2 FYNNEI. The V end was cut by 3 bases, the J end by 3 bases, with 8 bases between. This CDR3 is built from 13 residues. CDR3 sequence (DNA): TGTGCCAGCAGTGAGCGGACAGACTATGGCTACACCTTC. Protein: CASSERTDYGYTF.

This clone was found once. This rearrangement joins TRBV24-1 to TRBJ1-2; TRBD1 agrees at 9 bases. The CDR3 is made up of 14 amino acids. CDR1 and CDR2 (germline): KGHDR, SFDVKD. Trimming cost V 9 bases and J 8 bases; bases outside gene matches: 12. Here the CDR3 reads CATPAGQGMGGYTF. CDR3 DNA: TGTGCCACCCCTGCGGGACAGGGTATGGGGGGCTACACCTTC.

Only one count was recorded for this clone. V is TRBV25-1 and J is TRBJ1-2; tentatively, D is TRBD1 (5 bases). The CDR3 consists of 14 residues. Germline loops: CDR1 MGHDK, CDR2 SYGVNS. Trimming removed 10 bases at V and 8 bases at J, with 23 bases between. The DNA of the CDR3 is TGTGCCAACATACCCCGCAACCAGGGAATCGGCTACACCTTC. Its protein product is CANIPRNQGIGYTF.

This clone showed up just once. The genes are TRBV7-3 and TRBJ2-5; 8 bases fit TRBD2. Germline-derived CDR1 and CDR2 are SGHTA and FQGTGA. Losses at the gene ends were 5 bases for V and 2 bases for J; bases not matched to a gene: 10. The length of the CDR3 is 16 residues. The CDR3 DNA reads TGTGCCAGCAGCCCCCAGGGACTAGGGATTCAAGAGACCCAGTACTTC. Translating gives CASSPQGLGIQETQYF.

For this clone: This sample also contains other DNA sequences that code for the same CDR3. The chain recombines TRBV6-6 with TRBJ2-5; possibly TRBD2 for D (6 bases). Trimming removed 2 bases from V and 5 bases from J, with 9 bases in between. The CDR3 totals 13 residues. The germline V gene encodes CDR1 MNHNY and CDR2 SVGAGI (reference sequence). This CDR3 reads CASSYRGGETQYF. The CDR3 DNA sequence: TGTGCCAGCAGTTACCGAGGAGGGGAGACCCAGTACTTC.

The V call is TRBV2, the J call TRBJ1-6; possible D gene TRBD1, 6 bases. Germline CDR1 is SNHLY and CDR2 is FYNNEI. V lost 3 bases and J lost 1, with 16 bases in between. The CDR3 spans 18 residues. The CDR3 is CASSEGSGEESYNSPLHF. The CDR3 region has the DNA TGTGCCAGCAGTGAGGGTTCAGGGGAAGAGTCCTATAATTCACCCCTCCACTTT.

The table lists this clone with a count of one. Other DNA sequences in this sample translate to the same CDR3. The V gene is TRBV5-1, the J gene TRBJ1-4; no clear D. This CDR3 is built from 14 residues. Trimming stripped 5 bases from V and 0 bases from J, with 8 bases between. Germline V gene sequence: CDR1 SGHRS, CDR2 YFSETQ. CDR3 coding DNA: TGCGCCAGCAGTCCGGGTGCAACTAATGAAAAACTGTTTTTT. Amino acid sequence: CASSPGATNEKLFF.

This clone appeared a few times. The V call is TRBV12-3 or TRBV12-4, the J call TRBJ1-1; D gene unclear. The CDR3 runs to 11 residues. The V gene lost 7 bases and the J gene lost 9 bases, with 12 bases spanning the gap. CDR3 in DNA: TGTGCCAGCACTCTTGGAGGGAAAGCTTTCTTT. This encodes CASTLGGKAFF.

The J gene is TRBJ2-7, the V gene TRBV28, with D possibly being TRBD1 (6 bases). In germline, CDR1 is MDHEN, CDR2 SYDVKM. V lost 6 bases and J 3 bases, leaving 15 bases between the germline ends. The CDR3 runs 14 residues. The CDR3 bases are TGTGCCAGCAGCCTACCTGGACAGCTCTACGAGCAGTACTTC. Its protein product is CASSLPGQLYEQYF.

The chain combines TRBV6-1 with TRBJ1-5, with 7 bases identical to TRBD1. V gave up 1 base and J gave up 7 bases; unmatched junction bases: 4. CDR3 length: 14 amino acids. The germline gives CDR1 MNHNS, CDR2 SASEGT. The CDR3 DNA reads as TGTGCCAGCAGTGAAGACAGGGGCTGGCAGCCCCAGCATTTT. Translating gives CASSEDRGWQPQHF.

The chain joins TRBV10-3 to TRBJ2-1, with 12 bases identical to TRBD2. This CDR3 spans 17 amino acids. Losses at the gene ends were 3 bases for V and 4 bases for J; bases not matched to a gene: 7. Per the germline V gene, CDR1 is ENHRY and CDR2 is SYGVKD. CDR3 loop: CAISDRTSGGKYNEQFF. As DNA, the CDR3 is TGTGCCATCAGTGATCGAACTAGCGGGGGGAAGTACAATGAGCAGTTCTTC.